This record concerns one TCR beta chain sequence. Its antigen is not identified. This record belongs to a study of T cell responses to AZD1222 COVID-19 vaccine. Notes on the study in general: Just six AZD1222 recipients tested seropositive at baseline. Spike-specific TCR repertoires showed rising breadth and depth after two AZD1222 doses. White British ancestry dominated among donors, who included more females, and clonal diversity was possibly underestimated.

Measured with immunoSEQ multiplex PCR; TCRdb has only the in-frame clones, and not every one. The sample consists of roughly 84,000 clones, nearly 90% of them appearing once. The clonotype originates from an adult in good health. Sequenced here: peripheral blood, sampled on day 0 of AZD1222 vaccination.

The DNA of the CDR3 is TGTGCCAGCATACAACAGGGGAGGAACACTGAAGCTTTCTTT. It translates to CASIQQGRNTEAFF. The rearrangement joins TRBV25-1 to TRBJ1-1; TRBD1 matches 7 bases. J lost 1 base, V lost 7 bases, and 6 bases had no gene match. This CDR3 region has 14 residues. The germline V gene has CDR1 MGHDK and CDR2 SYGVNS.